A selection of T cell receptor beta chains follows, all from one sample in a study of cytomegalovirus exposure and HLA in healthy donors. TCRdb's table, derived via immunoSEQ multiplex PCR, lists solely in-frame clones and lacks some. The repertoire consists of some 170,000 clones, with about 80% occurring once and the leading ten covering 8.5% to 10%. Sequencing was done on a sample of PBMCs. Receptor source: a young man in good health and CMV-seropositive. Both conserved end residues are trimmed from each CDR3. Clone size is shown for a subset of rows, as once, few, many or a class of expanded clone.

cdr3_aa: ASSPTTAHFNKYGYT
v_call: TRBV18
clone_size: few
j_call: TRBJ1-2

cdr3_aa: ASSLAQTQETQY
v_call: TRBV5-1
clone_size: NA
j_call: TRBJ2-5

cdr3_aa: ASSPLAVGQNHYEQY
v_call: TRBV18
clone_size: NA
j_call: NA

cdr3_aa: ASSPMGRYTEAF
v_call: TRBV6-1
clone_size: NA
j_call: TRBJ1-1

cdr3_aa: ASSHQVMQGYEQY
v_call: TRBV4-1
clone_size: NA
j_call: TRBJ2-7

cdr3_aa: AWGNRGRTYEQY
v_call: TRBV30
clone_size: NA
j_call: TRBJ2-7

cdr3_aa: ASSQDPATLDRGGNTIY
v_call: TRBV4-2
clone_size: NA
j_call: TRBJ1-3

cdr3_aa: ASSLTVTGELF
v_call: TRBV7-8
clone_size: few
j_call: TRBJ2-2

cdr3_aa: ASSLPIRLAGVVNEQF
v_call: TRBV7-9
clone_size: NA
j_call: TRBJ2-1

cdr3_aa: ACRYRGSTDTQY
v_call: TRBV6-1
clone_size: NA
j_call: TRBJ2-3

cdr3_aa: ASSYSGTGVADTQY
v_call: TRBV6-5
clone_size: NA
j_call: TRBJ2-3

cdr3_aa: ASSSYGTGWYSNQPQH
v_call: TRBV5-6
clone_size: once
j_call: TRBJ1-5

cdr3_aa: ASSYSYRQGYT
v_call: TRBV6-5
clone_size: NA
j_call: TRBJ1-2

cdr3_aa: ASSLHRDKEGYT
v_call: TRBV27
clone_size: NA
j_call: TRBJ1-2

cdr3_aa: ASSTGLASYNEQF
v_call: TRBV5-8
clone_size: NA
j_call: TRBJ2-1

cdr3_aa: ASSLGRQPNQPQH
v_call: TRBV7-2
clone_size: NA
j_call: TRBJ1-5